These 21 T cell receptor beta chains originate from one sample sequenced in a study of T cells after yellow fever vaccination. TCRdb itself ran the 5' RACE reads through MiXCR, one entry per CDR3 protein. Of roughly 62,000 distinct CDR3 sequences in the sample, more than 5.5% were seen once. The specimen comprised CD8+ T cells sorted from PBMCs, sampled on the day of the first yellow fever vaccination. The receptors originated from a man aged 18 to 29 who received the YFV17D yellow fever vaccine.

The table lists this clonotype with a few counts. This chain uses TRBV4-1 with TRBJ1-4, with D possibly being TRBD1 (6 bases). The CDR3 sequence is 16 residues long. Germline CDR1 and CDR2: MGHRA and YSYEKL. V was trimmed by 0 bases and J by 4 bases, leaving 12 bases between them. The CDR3 reads CASSQDPRGSNEKLFF. The CDR3 coding sequence is TGCGCCAGCAGCCAAGATCCCAGGGGCAGTAATGAAAAACTGTTTTTT.

This clonotype was detected many times. The chain links TRBV7-2 to TRBJ2-1; D remains unclear. The CDR3 spans 12 residues. V was cut by 7 bases and J by 9 bases, with 13 bases left in between. The germline gives CDR1 SGHTA, CDR2 FQGNSA. CDR3 region: CASMGSSGEQFF. The CDR3 DNA is TGTGCCAGCATGGGATCTAGTGGTGAGCAGTTCTTC.

In its sample, this clonotype was seen a few times. The CDR3: CASSRRTSGEQFF. In DNA, the CDR3 is TGTGCCAGCAGTCGGAGGACTAGCGGGGAGCAGTTCTTC. The chain links TRBV12-3 or TRBV12-4 to TRBJ2-1; 11 bases line up with TRBD2. This CDR3 contains 13 residues. V shed 5 bases, J shed 10 bases, and the junction held 4 bases outside the gene matches.

This clonotype was detected a few times. The chain links TRBV27 to TRBJ2-7, with D maybe TRBD2 (6 bases). The CDR3 has 15 amino acids. Germline CDR1 reads MNHEY; CDR2 reads SMNVEV (reference sequence). The V gene lost 3 bases and the J gene lost 7 bases, with 19 bases spanning the gap. The CDR3 spells CASSLEAGSTSEQYF. CDR3 DNA: TGTGCCAGCAGTTTGGAGGCGGGGTCGACATCTGAGCAGTACTTC.

This clonotype appeared a few times. J is TRBJ2-6 and V is TRBV4-1, with TRBD1 matching over 8 bases. This CDR3 spans 15 amino acids. Germline V lookup: CDR1 MGHRA, CDR2 YSYEKL. The trim removed 8 bases at V and 4 bases at J, leaving 7 bases unmatched. The CDR3 DNA reads as TGCGCCAGCGGACTGACAGGGGCCGGGGCCAACGTCCTGACTTTC. Translation gives CASGLTGAGANVLTF.

This chain joins TRBV4-2 and TRBJ2-7; 11 nucleotides agree with TRBD2. There are 15 residues in the CDR3. Germline V gives CDR1 LGHNA, CDR2 YNFKEQ. With 0 bases clipped from V and 3 bases from J, the junction kept 1 base outside the gene matches. CDR3 in DNA: TGTGCCAGCAGCCAAGAGGGGACTAGCGGCTACGAGCAGTACTTC. It is translated as CASSQEGTSGYEQYF.

This clonotype qualifies as medium-sized. Sequence at one end of the junction differs from germline and may be a read error. This chain links TRBV5-1 with TRBJ2-3; no reliable D call. The CDR3 runs to 13 residues. The germline V gene has CDR1 SGHRS and CDR2 YFSETQ. The CDR3 protein is CASSLTSTDTQYF. The CDR3 nucleotides are TGTGCCAGCAGTTTGACTAGCACAGATACGCAGTATTTT.

This clonotype appeared many times. As DNA, the CDR3 is TGTGCCAGCGGTGGCTACACCTTC. Residues: CASGGYTF. The V gene is TRBV6-2 or TRBV6-3, the J gene TRBJ1-2, with D unclear. This CDR3 region has 8 residues. Germline CDR1 reads MNHEY; CDR2 reads SVGEGT. The V gene lost 8 bases and the J gene lost 7 bases, with 2 bases spanning the gap.

This clonotype was detected a few times. The J gene is TRBJ2-5, the V gene TRBV5-1; D perhaps matches TRBD1 (6 bases). V was cut by 0 bases and J by 4 bases, with 13 bases left in between. The CDR3 sequence is 15 residues long. Germline lookup yields CDR1 SGHRS and CDR2 YFSETQ. In nucleotides, the CDR3 is TGCGCCAGCAGCTTGGAAGGGGGTCGCGGAGAGACCCAGTACTTC. Its protein product is CASSLEGGRGETQYF. Complete variable domain (other parts from reference TRBV5-1 and TRBJ2-5): KAGVTQTPRYLIKTRGQQVTLSCSPISGHRSVSWYQQTPGQGLQFLFEYFSETQRNKGNFPGRFSGRQFSNSRSEMNVSTLELGDSALYLCASSLEGGRGETQYFGPGTRLLVL.

This chain joins TRBV19 and TRBJ2-3, with TRBD2 matching over 12 bases. The CDR3 contains 15 residues. Looked up from germline, CDR1 is LNHDA and CDR2 is SQIVND (reference sequence). V shed 7 bases, J shed 4 bases, and the junction held 6 bases outside the gene matches. The chain's CDR3 is CASNLAGGHADTQYF. The CDR3 coding sequence is TGTGCCAGTAACCTAGCGGGGGGGCACGCAGATACGCAGTATTTT.

This clonotype showed up just a few times. This chain joins TRBV7-9 and TRBJ2-2; D gene uncertain. Germline V CDR1 and CDR2: SEHNR, FQNEAQ (reference sequence). The CDR3 covers 13 residues. The ends were cut back, 4 bases at V and 1 base at J, with 4 bases in the middle. This CDR3 is CASSSRNTGELFF. CDR3 nucleotide sequence: TGTGCCAGCAGCTCCCGGAACACCGGGGAGCTGTTTTTT. The variable domain in full, completed from reference TRBV7-9 and TRBJ2-2, reads DTGVSQNPRHKITKRGQNVTFRCDPISEHNRLYWYRQTLGQGPEFLTYFQNEAQLEKSRLLSDRFSAERPKGSFSTLEIQRTEQGDSAMYLCASSSRNTGELFFGEGSRLTVL.

The rearrangement joins TRBV4-1 to TRBJ2-2; TRBD1 aligns across 7 bases. Trimming at V came to 1 base and at J to 0 bases, leaving 5 bases not matched to a gene. The CDR3 length is 17 residues. Germline CDR1 and CDR2: MGHRA and YSYEKL. The CDR3 DNA follows: TGCGCCAGCAGCCAAGCCCCGGGACAGACGAACACCGGGGAGCTGTTTTTT. Translating gives CASSQAPGQTNTGELFF.

The chain has TRBV4-3 and TRBJ2-1, with TRBD2 as a possible D gene (5 bases). Germline V gives CDR1 LGHNA, CDR2 YSLEER. The CDR3 covers 15 residues. V lost 1 base and J lost 7, with 14 bases in between. This CDR3 reads CASSQGRASGNEQFF. The CDR3 coding sequence is TGCGCCAGCAGCCAAGGGCGGGCTTCCGGAAATGAGCAGTTCTTC.

In its sample, this clonotype was seen many times. The chain links TRBV6-2 or TRBV6-3 to TRBJ2-7; D uncertain. There are 10 residues in the CDR3. The V end was cut by 8 bases, the J end by 3 bases, with 5 bases between. The germline CDR1 and CDR2 sequences are MNHEY and SVGEGT. CDR3 sequence: CASGDYEQYV. CDR3 coding DNA: TGTGCCAGCGGGGACTACGAGCAGTACGTC.

This chain joins TRBV5-6 and TRBJ2-2; TRBD2 matches at 8 bases. Germline CDR1 reads SGHDT; CDR2 reads YYEEEE. Trimming removed 4 bases from V and 3 bases from J; junction bases left unmatched: 8. CDR3 length: 16 residues. CDR3 protein: CASSARLAGYTGELFF. For the CDR3, the DNA is TGTGCCAGCAGCGCACGGCTAGCGGGCTACACCGGGGAGCTGTTTTTT.

At least ten counts were recorded for this clonotype. A read error may account for a junction end that differs from germline. This sequence joins TRBV5-1 and TRBJ2-5; 8 nucleotides align to TRBD2. Germline loops: CDR1 SGHRS, CDR2 YFSETQ. The CDR3 is made up of 16 amino acids. This chain's CDR3 is CASGLGSGVSQETQYF. The CDR3 DNA is TGCGCCAGCGGCTTGGGTAGCGGGGTCTCACAAGAGACCCAGTACTTC.

In its sample, this clonotype was seen a few times. The V call is TRBV24-1, the J call TRBJ2-3; D may be TRBD1 or TRBD2 (5 bases each). This CDR3 comprises 16 residues. Looked up from germline, CDR1 is KGHDR and CDR2 is SFDVKD. With 0 bases removed from V and 2 bases from J, the gap between germline ends came to 11 bases. DNA of the CDR3: TGTGCCACCAGTGATTTGGAGGGGCCCTACACAGATACGCAGTATTTT. It translates to CATSDLEGPYTDTQYF.

This clonotype came up many times. The chain employs TRBV5-1 and TRBJ2-7, with 9 bases lining up with TRBD1. The CDR3 sequence is 15 residues long. The V and J ends lost 0 bases and 0 bases, in that order; junction bases with no gene match: 1. Per germline, CDR1 SGHRS and CDR2 YFSETQ. CDR3 DNA: TGCGCCAGCAGCTTGGGGACAGGGGCCTCCTACGAGCAGTACGTC. Its translation: CASSLGTGASYEQYV.

This clonotype has more than one count but fewer than ten. The chain couples TRBV6-2 or TRBV6-3 to TRBJ1-1, with a weak D call TRBD1 (5 bases). With 2 bases removed from V and 2 bases from J, the gap between germline ends came to 15 bases. This CDR3 has 16 amino acids. Per germline, CDR1 MNHEY and CDR2 SVGEGT. The CDR3, as DNA: TGTGCCAGCAGTTACCCAAATTCCGGGACTAACACTGAAGCTTTCTTT. Its translation is CASSYPNSGTNTEAFF.

This clonotype was picked up many times. This sequence joins TRBV20-1 and TRBJ2-7; a weak D match, TRBD2 (6 bases). The V gene's germline CDR1 is DFQATT and CDR2 SNEGSKA (reference sequence). The V end lost 3 bases, the J end lost 2 bases, and 14 bases lay between the germline ends. This CDR3 is 14 amino acids long. The CDR3 sequence: CSAREGLAPYEQYF. In DNA, the CDR3 is TGCAGTGCTAGGGAGGGGCTAGCACCCTACGAGCAGTACTTC.

This rearrangement joins TRBV7-9 to TRBJ2-5, with TRBD2 matching over 7 bases. V shed 2 bases and J 0 bases; nucleotides not matched to a gene: 6. The CDR3 runs to 16 residues. CDR1 SEHNR and CDR2 FQNEAQ come from the germline V gene (reference sequence). Written as DNA, the CDR3 is TGTGCCAGCAGCTTAACTCTAGCGGAGAACCAAGAGACCCAGTACTTC. Translating gives CASSLTLAENQETQYF.